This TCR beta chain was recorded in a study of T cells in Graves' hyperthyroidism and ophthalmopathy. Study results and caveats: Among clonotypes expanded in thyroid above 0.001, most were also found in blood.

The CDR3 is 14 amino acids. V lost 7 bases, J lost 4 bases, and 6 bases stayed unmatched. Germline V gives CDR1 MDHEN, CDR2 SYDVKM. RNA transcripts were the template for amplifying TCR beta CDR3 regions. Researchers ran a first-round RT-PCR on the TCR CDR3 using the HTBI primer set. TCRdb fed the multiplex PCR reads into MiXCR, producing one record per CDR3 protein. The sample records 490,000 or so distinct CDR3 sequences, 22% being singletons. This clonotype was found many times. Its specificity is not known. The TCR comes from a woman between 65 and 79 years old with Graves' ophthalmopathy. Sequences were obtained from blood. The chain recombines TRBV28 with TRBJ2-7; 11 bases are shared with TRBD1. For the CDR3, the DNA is TGTGCCAGCACCAGGACAGGGGGCGGTTACGAGCAGTACTTC. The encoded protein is CASTRTGGGYEQYF.